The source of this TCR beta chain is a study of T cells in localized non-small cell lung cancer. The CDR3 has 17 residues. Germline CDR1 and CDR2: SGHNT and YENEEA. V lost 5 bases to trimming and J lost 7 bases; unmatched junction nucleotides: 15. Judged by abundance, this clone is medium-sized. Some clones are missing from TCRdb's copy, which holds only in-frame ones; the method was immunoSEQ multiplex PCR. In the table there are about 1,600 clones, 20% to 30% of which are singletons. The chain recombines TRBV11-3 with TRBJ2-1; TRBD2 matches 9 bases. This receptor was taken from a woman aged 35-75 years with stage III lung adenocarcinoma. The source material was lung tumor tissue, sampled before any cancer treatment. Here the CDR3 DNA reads TGTGCCAGCAGCGACCACAGCGTCGCGGGGGGGCGTAATGAGCAGTTCTTC. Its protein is CASSDHSVAGGRNEQFF.